These 20 T cell receptor beta chains originate from one sample sequenced in a study of T cell clonotyping in hematopoietic cell transplantation. Clones were read by immunoSEQ multiplex PCR, and TCRdb kept only the in-frame ones, dropping some. The sample has 10,000 to 14,000 clones, 89% seen once. The sample was PBMCs, taken 100 days after allogeneic stem cell transplant. The receptors stem from an older female patient who had an allogeneic stem cell transplant from an unrelated donor, so the T cells may come from the graft donor. Some clones in this sample may be carry-over from other donors' samples.

This clone was recorded a few times. This chain uses TRBV29-1 with TRBJ2-2, with D possibly being TRBD1 (6 bases). This CDR3 is 14 amino acids long. Looked up from germline, CDR1 is SQVTM and CDR2 is ANQGSEA. The V end lost 3 bases, the J end lost 4 bases, and 12 bases lay between the germline ends. The DNA of the CDR3 is TGCAGCGTTGACGACCAGGGGCCCACCGGGGAGCTGTTTTTT. The encoded protein is CSVDDQGPTGELFF.

The rearrangement joins TRBV4-1 to TRBJ2-3; 8 bases agree with TRBD1. The CDR3 has 16 residues. V was clipped by 4 bases and J by 6 bases; unmatched bases: 12. Germline CDR1 is MGHRA and CDR2 is YSYEKL. The CDR3 here is CASSRGAQGAMDTQYF. In DNA, the CDR3 is TGCGCCAGCAGCCGTGGGGCCCAGGGGGCTATGGATACGCAGTATTTT.

The chain links TRBV7-2 to TRBJ2-7, with 8 bases fitting TRBD2. This CDR3 has 15 amino acids. The germline V gene has CDR1 SGHTA and CDR2 FQGNSA. Germline trimming cut 3 bases from V and 4 bases from J; bases unmatched to any gene: 8. The CDR3 reads CASSFGLAGTYEQYF. CDR3 nucleotide sequence: TGTGCCAGCAGCTTTGGTCTAGCGGGTACTTACGAGCAGTACTTC.

The rearrangement joins TRBV2 to TRBJ2-7; 7 bases are shared with TRBD2. Germline trimming cut 7 bases from V and 5 bases from J; bases unmatched to any gene: 5. CDR1 SNHLY and CDR2 FYNNEI come from the germline V gene. CDR3 length: 12 amino acids. This chain's CDR3 is CASMRTRDEQYF. The CDR3 DNA reads as TGTGCCAGCATGAGGACTAGAGACGAGCAGTACTTC. The complete variable domain, with remaining parts taken from reference TRBV2 and TRBJ2-7, reads EPEVTQTPSHQVTQMGQEVILRCVPISNHLYFYWYRQILGQKVEFLVSFYNNEISEKSEIFDDQFSVERPDGSNFTLKIRSTKLEDSAMYFCASMRTRDEQYFGPGTRLTVT.

V and J are TRBV29-1 and TRBJ2-1; D is possibly TRBD2 (6 bases). Between the trimmed V and J ends, which lost 6 bases and 10 bases, there was a span of 13 bases. The V gene's germline CDR1 is SQVTM and CDR2 ANQGSEA. The CDR3 sequence is 11 residues long. This chain's CDR3 is CSVPGLHEQFF. The CDR3, as DNA: TGCAGCGTCCCGGGACTCCACGAGCAGTTCTTC.

This rearrangement joins TRBV29-1 to TRBJ2-3, with TRBD2 matching over 9 bases. The CDR3 has 14 amino acids. The V and J ends lost 5 bases and 3 bases, in that order; junction bases with no gene match: 6. Germline V gives CDR1 SQVTM, CDR2 ANQGSEA. CDR3 loop: CSVPPSGETDTQYF. The CDR3 DNA sequence: TGCAGCGTTCCGCCTAGCGGGGAAACAGATACGCAGTATTTT.

The rearrangement links TRBV10-3 to TRBJ2-1, with D perhaps TRBD1 (5 bases). The CDR3 is made up of 12 amino acids. The V end lost 6 bases, the J end lost 7 bases, and 10 bases lay between the germline ends. CDR1 and CDR2 from the germline V gene are ENHRY and SYGVKD. The CDR3 loop is CAISLTDNEQFF. Written as DNA, the CDR3 is TGTGCCATCAGCCTGACAGATAATGAGCAGTTCTTC.

This chain links TRBV9 with TRBJ1-2; D remains ambiguous. This CDR3 is 13 amino acids long. Germline values: CDR1 SGDLS, CDR2 YYNGEE. The V and J ends lost 0 bases and 7 bases respectively, with 10 bases between them. The chain's CDR3 is CASSVGPKGGYTF. The CDR3, as DNA: TGTGCCAGCAGCGTAGGACCCAAGGGTGGCTACACCTTC.

This chain uses TRBV21-1 with TRBJ1-5. TRBV21-1 is reported as a pseudogene. The CDR3 contains 16 residues. The CDR3 sequence: CASSKPGPSSNQPQHF. CDR3 DNA: TGTGCCAGCAGCAAACCGGGACCGAGTAGCAATCAGCCCCAGCATTTT.

V is TRBV7-9 and J is TRBJ2-3; unclear D gene. CDR1 SEHNR and CDR2 FQNEAQ come from the germline V gene (reference sequence). There are 13 residues in the CDR3. Between the trimmed V and J ends, which lost 5 bases and 2 bases, there was a span of 8 bases. This chain's CDR3 is CASSISTTDTQYF. Here the CDR3 DNA reads TGTGCCAGCAGCATTTCGACCACAGATACGCAGTATTTT.

This clone has only one observation. The J gene is TRBJ2-5, the V gene TRBV4-2; 8 nucleotides line up with TRBD2. Germline CDR1 LGHNA, CDR2 YNFKEQ. J gave up 1 base and V 4 bases, and 5 bases lay outside the gene matches. This CDR3 spans 15 amino acids. The CDR3 loop is CASSPPRGGQETQYF. The CDR3 nucleotides are TGTGCCAGCAGCCCTCCTCGGGGGGGCCAAGAGACCCAGTACTTC.

This CDR3 reads CASSFGQPEQYF. The CDR3 region has the DNA TGTGCCAGCAGTTTCGGTCAGCCCGAGCAGTACTTC. The chain carries TRBV28 and TRBJ2-7, with D uncertain. The V and J ends lost 3 bases and 6 bases respectively, with 9 bases between them. The CDR3 consists of 12 residues. The V gene's germline CDR1 is MDHEN and CDR2 SYDVKM.

The V and J genes are TRBV6-1 and TRBJ1-2; the D is unclear. The germline CDR1 and CDR2 sequences are MNHNS and SASEGT. V shed 2 bases and J shed 8 bases, with 3 bases lying between them. This CDR3 is built from 10 residues. The CDR3 bases are TGTGCCAGCAGTGAACGCGGCTACACCTTC. Encoded protein: CASSERGYTF.

CDR3 residues: CASSLGLAEGTDTQYF. The DNA for the CDR3 is TGTGCCAGCAGCCTAGGACTAGCGGAGGGCACAGATACGCAGTATTTT. The chain combines TRBV7-3 with TRBJ2-3; 10 bases are shared with TRBD2. The CDR3 is 16 residues long. Trimming cost V 5 bases and J 1 base; bases outside gene matches: 6. Germline-derived CDR1 and CDR2 are SGHTA and FQGTGA.

The chain combines TRBV7-3 with TRBJ2-3; 13 nucleotides agree with TRBD2. V was clipped by 5 bases and J by 4 bases; unmatched bases: 3. The germline V gene has CDR1 SGHTA and CDR2 FQGTGA. This CDR3 contains 15 residues. In DNA, the CDR3 is TGTGCCAGCAGCAAGGGACTAGCGGGGTCAGATACGCAGTATTTT. Translation: CASSKGLAGSDTQYF. Drawing the rest from reference TRBV7-3 and TRBJ2-3, the complete variable domain is GAGVSQTPSNKVTEKGKYVELRCDPISGHTALYWYRQSLGQGPEFLIYFQGTGAADDSGLPNDRFFAVRPEGSVSTLKIQRTERGDSAVYLCASSKGLAGSDTQYFGPGTRLTVL.

The chain joins TRBV25-1 to TRBJ1-1; D call uncertain. CDR3 length: 15 amino acids. Germline-derived CDR1 and CDR2 are MGHDK and SYGVNS. V shed 4 bases and J shed 0 bases, with 12 bases lying between them. CDR3 residues: CASSVQEPLNTEAFF. CDR3 coding DNA: TGTGCCAGCAGTGTTCAGGAACCGCTGAACACTGAAGCTTTCTTT.

This clone was seen only once. The same CDR3 is also encoded by other DNA sequences in this sample. The J gene is TRBJ2-7, the V gene TRBV29-1, with a possible D match to TRBD2 (5 bases). The length of the CDR3 is 13 residues. Trimming took 4 bases from V and 6 from J, leaving 16 bases between them. Germline V lookup: CDR1 SQVTM, CDR2 ANQGSEA. CDR3 protein: CSVAGRGSGEQYF. The CDR3, as DNA: TGCAGCGTTGCGGGGAGAGGTAGTGGCGAGCAGTACTTC.

The chain has TRBV7-8 and TRBJ2-1; D unresolved. The CDR3 is made up of 11 amino acids. Trimming removed 5 bases at V and 8 bases at J, with 7 bases between. CDR1 is SGHVS and CDR2 is FQNEAQ in the germline V gene. This CDR3 is CASSRSHEQFF. The CDR3 bases are TGTGCCAGCAGCCGCAGCCATGAGCAGTTCTTC. The entire variable domain, with the rest obtained from reference TRBV7-8 and TRBJ2-1, is as follows: GAGVSQSPRYKVAKRGQDVALRCDPISGHVSLFWYQQALGQGPEFLTYFQNEAQLDKSGLPSDRFFAERPEGSVSTLKIQRTQQEDSAVYLCASSRSHEQFFGPGTRLTVL.

The genes are TRBV6-5 and TRBJ2-1; 9 nucleotides match TRBD2. Germline V gene lookup returns CDR1 MNHEY and CDR2 SVGAGI. J gave up 6 bases and V 5 bases, and 8 bases lay outside the gene matches. The CDR3 extends over 15 amino acids. The CDR3 protein is CASSGLAGTGNEQFF. The CDR3 bases are TGTGCCAGCAGTGGCCTAGCGGGAACGGGCAATGAGCAGTTCTTC.

Comment on this clone: At one end the junction does not follow the germline gene, possibly because of a read error. CDR3: CASPGQGTSSSF. DNA of the CDR3: TGTGCCAGCCCGGGACAGGGCACCTCATCGAGTTTC. The rearrangement joins TRBV19 to TRBJ2-7; 9 nucleotides match TRBD1. From germline, CDR1 is LNHDA and CDR2 SQIVND (reference sequence). This CDR3 is built from 12 residues.